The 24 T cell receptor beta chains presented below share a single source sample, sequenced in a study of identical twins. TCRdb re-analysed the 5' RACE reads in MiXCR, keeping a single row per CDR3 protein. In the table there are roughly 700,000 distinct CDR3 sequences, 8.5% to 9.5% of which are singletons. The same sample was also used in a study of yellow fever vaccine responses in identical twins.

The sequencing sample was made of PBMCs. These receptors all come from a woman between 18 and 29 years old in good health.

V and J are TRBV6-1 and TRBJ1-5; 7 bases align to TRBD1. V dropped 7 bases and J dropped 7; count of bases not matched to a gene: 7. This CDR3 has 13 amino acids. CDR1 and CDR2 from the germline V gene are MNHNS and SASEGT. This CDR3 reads CASTPRGGQPQHF. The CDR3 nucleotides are TGTGCCAGCACCCCCAGGGGGGGCCAGCCCCAGCATTTT.

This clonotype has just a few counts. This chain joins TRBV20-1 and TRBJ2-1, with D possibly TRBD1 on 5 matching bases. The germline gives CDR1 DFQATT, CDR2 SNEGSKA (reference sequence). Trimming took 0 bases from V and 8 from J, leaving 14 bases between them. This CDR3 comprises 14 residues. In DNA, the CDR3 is TGCAGTGCTAGAGATAACGCCAGGGTCTATGAGCAGTTCTTC. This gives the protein CSARDNARVYEQFF.

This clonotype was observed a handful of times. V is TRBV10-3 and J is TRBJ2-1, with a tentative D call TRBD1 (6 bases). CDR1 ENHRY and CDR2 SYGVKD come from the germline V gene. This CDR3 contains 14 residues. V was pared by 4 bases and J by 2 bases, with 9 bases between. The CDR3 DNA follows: TGTGCCATCAGTGTGGACAGCACCTACAATGAGCAGTTCTTC. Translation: CAISVDSTYNEQFF.

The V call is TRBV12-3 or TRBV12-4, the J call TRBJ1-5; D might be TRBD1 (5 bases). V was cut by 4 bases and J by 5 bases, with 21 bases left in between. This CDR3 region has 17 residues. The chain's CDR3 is CASSSRVRVEGDQPQHF. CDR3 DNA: TGTGCCAGCAGTTCTAGGGTCAGGGTTGAGGGCGATCAGCCCCAGCATTTT.

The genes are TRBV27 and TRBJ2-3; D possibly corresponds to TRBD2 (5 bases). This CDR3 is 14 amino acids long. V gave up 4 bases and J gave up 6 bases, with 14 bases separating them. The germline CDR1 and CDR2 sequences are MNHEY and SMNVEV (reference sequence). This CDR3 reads CASSSYLQRDTQYF. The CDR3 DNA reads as TGTGCCAGCAGTTCGTATCTTCAGCGGGATACGCAGTATTTT.

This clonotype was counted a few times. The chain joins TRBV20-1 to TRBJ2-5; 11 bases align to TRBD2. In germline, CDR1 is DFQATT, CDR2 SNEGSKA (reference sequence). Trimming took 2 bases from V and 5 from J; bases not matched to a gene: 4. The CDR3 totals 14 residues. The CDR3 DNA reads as TGCAGTGCTAGATTAGCGGGAGGGTCGGAGACCCAGTACTTC. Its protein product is CSARLAGGSETQYF.

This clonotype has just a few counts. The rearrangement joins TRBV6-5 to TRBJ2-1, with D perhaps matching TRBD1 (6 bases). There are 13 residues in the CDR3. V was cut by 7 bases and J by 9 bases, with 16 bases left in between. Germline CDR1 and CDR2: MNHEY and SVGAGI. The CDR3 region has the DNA TGTGCCAGCAACGCAGGGGTTAGTGGTGAGCAGTTCTTC. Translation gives CASNAGVSGEQFF.

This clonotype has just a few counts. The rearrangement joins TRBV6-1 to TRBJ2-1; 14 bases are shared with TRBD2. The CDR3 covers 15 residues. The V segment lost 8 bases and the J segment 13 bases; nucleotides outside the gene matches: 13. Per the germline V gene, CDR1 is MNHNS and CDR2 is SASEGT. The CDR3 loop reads CASSYGTSGGWLQFF. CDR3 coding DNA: TGTGCCAGCTCGTATGGGACTAGCGGGGGATGGCTTCAGTTCTTC.

The CDR3 region has the DNA TGTGCCAGCAGCTTTAAAGTATCAGCGGAGCGTACAGATACGCAGTATTTT. It translates to CASSFKVSAERTDTQYF. The chain has TRBV5-6 and TRBJ2-3, with TRBD2 as a possible D gene (5 bases). Trimming took 2 bases from V and 3 from J, leaving 19 bases between them. The germline V gene has CDR1 SGHDT and CDR2 YYEEEE. The CDR3 consists of 17 residues.

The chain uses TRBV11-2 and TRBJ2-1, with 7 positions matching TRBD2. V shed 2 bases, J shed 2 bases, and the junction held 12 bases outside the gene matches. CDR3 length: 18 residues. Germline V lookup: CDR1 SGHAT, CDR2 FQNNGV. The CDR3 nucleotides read TGTGCCAGCAGCTTACTCCCTAGGGAGGGAGGACCCTACAATGAGCAGTTCTTC. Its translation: CASSLLPREGGPYNEQFF.

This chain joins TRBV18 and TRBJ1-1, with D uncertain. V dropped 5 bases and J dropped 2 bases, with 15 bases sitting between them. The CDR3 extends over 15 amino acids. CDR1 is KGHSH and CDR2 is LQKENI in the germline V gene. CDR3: CASSSLRGPNTEAFF. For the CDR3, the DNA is TGTGCCAGCTCATCTCTCCGTGGCCCAAACACTGAAGCTTTCTTT.

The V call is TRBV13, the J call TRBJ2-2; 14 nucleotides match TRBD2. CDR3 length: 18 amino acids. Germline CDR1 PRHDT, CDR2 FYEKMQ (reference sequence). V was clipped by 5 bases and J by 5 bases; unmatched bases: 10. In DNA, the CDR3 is TGTGCCAGCAGCCCACTTAGAGGACTAGCGGGGGGTACCGGGGAGCTGTTTTTT. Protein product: CASSPLRGLAGGTGELFF.

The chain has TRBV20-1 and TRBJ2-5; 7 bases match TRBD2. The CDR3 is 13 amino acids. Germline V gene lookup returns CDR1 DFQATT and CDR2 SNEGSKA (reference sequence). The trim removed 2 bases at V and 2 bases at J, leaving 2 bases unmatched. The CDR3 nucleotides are TGCAGTGCTAGAAGGCGGGAGCAAGAGACCCAGTACTTC. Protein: CSARRREQETQYF.

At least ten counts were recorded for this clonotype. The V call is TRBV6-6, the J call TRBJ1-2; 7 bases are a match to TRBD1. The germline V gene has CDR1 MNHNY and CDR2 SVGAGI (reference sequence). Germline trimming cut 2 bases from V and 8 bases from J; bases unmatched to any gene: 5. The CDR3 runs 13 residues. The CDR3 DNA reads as TGTGCCAGCAGTTACCAGGGACAGTCGGGCTACACCTTC. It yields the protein CASSYQGQSGYTF.

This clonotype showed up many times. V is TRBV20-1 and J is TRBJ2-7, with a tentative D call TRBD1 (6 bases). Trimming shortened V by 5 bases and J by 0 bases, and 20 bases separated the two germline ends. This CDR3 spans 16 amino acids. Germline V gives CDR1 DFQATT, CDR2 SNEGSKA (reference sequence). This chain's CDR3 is CSAEDLNRVPSYEQYF. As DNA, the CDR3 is TGCAGTGCTGAGGACCTGAACAGGGTCCCCTCCTACGAGCAGTACTTC.

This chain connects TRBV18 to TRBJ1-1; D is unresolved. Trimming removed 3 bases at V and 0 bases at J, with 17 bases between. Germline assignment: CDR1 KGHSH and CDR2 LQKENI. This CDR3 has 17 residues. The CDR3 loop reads CASSPFPPSAMNTEAFF. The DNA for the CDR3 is TGTGCCAGCTCACCCTTCCCCCCTAGCGCCATGAACACTGAAGCTTTCTTT.

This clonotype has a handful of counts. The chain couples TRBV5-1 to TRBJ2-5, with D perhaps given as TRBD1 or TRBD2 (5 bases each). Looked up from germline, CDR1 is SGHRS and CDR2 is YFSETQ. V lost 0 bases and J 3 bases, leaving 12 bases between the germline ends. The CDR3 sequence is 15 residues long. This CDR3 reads CASSLAPQGEETQYF. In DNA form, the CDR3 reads TGCGCCAGCAGCTTGGCACCGCAGGGAGAAGAGACCCAGTACTTC.

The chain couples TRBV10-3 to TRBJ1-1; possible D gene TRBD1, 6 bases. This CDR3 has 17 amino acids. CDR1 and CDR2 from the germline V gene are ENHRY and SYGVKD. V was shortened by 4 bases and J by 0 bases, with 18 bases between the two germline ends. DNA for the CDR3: TGTGCCATCAGTGTGGGGGTCGGACAGACAGTGAACACTGAAGCTTTCTTT. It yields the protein CAISVGVGQTVNTEAFF.

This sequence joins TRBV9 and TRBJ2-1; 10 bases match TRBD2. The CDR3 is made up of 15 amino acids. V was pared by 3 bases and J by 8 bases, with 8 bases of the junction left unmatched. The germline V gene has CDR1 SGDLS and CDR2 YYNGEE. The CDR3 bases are TGTGCCAGCAGCGCGGGGACTAGCGCTTGGGATGAGCAGTTCTTC. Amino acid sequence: CASSAGTSAWDEQFF.

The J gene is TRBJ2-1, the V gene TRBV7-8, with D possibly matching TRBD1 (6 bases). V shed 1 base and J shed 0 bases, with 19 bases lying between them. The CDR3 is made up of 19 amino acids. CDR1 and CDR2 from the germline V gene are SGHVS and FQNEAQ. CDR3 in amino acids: CASSLDRESMISSYNEQFF. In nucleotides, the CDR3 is TGTGCCAGCAGCTTAGACAGGGAATCCATGATCTCCTCCTACAATGAGCAGTTCTTC.

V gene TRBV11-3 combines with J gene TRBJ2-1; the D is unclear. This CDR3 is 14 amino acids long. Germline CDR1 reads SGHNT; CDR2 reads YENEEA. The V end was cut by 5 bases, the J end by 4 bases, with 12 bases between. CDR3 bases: TGTGCCAGCAGCCTCCTGGTTGGATACAATGAGCAGTTCTTC. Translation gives CASSLLVGYNEQFF.

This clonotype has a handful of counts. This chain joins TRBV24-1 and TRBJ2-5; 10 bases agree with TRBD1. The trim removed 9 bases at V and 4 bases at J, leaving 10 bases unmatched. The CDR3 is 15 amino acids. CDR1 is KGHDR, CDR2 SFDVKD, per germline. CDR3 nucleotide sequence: TGTGCCACCTCCGAAGGGACAGGGGTTAGAGAGACCCAGTACTTC. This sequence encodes CATSEGTGVRETQYF.

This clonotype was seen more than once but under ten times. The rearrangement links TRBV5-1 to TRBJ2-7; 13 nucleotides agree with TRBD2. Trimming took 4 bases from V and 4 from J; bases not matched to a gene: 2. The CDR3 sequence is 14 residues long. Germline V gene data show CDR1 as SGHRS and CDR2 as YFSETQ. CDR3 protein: CASSRGLAGYEQYF. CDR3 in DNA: TGCGCCAGCAGCAGGGGACTAGCGGGATACGAGCAGTACTTC.

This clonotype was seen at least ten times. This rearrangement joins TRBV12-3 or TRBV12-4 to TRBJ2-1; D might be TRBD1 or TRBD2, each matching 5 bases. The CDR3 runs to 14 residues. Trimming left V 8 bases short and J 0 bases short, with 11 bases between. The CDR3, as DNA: TGTGCCAGCCGCAGGGAGAGCTCCTACAATGAGCAGTTCTTC. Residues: CASRRESSYNEQFF.